The 15 T cell receptor beta chains given below trace back to one sample, sequenced in a study of CD8+ T cells in alopecia areata. Extraction of RNA preceded its reverse transcription into cDNA, which served as the sequencing template. Clones were read by immunoSEQ multiplex PCR, and TCRdb kept only the in-frame ones, dropping some. The data hold hundreds of thousands of clones, with less than 45% observed a single time. Specified treatment: oral pan-JAK inhibitor, 5-10 mg twice daily. Material: CD4+ T cells sorted from blood, obtained between weeks 30 and 35, from a patient treated with tofacitinib. All receptors come from a human donor with alopecia areata.

This clone was detected a few times. The chain has TRBV19 and TRBJ2-7; 11 bases line up with TRBD1. Unmatched junction bases numbered 4, after V lost 4 bases and J lost 5 bases. The CDR3 length is 14 residues. The germline V gene encodes CDR1 LNHDA and CDR2 SQIVND (reference sequence). This CDR3 reads CASSTGQGVHEQYF. CDR3 bases: TGTGCCAGTAGTACGGGACAGGGGGTACACGAGCAGTACTTC.

V gene TRBV5-1 combines with J gene TRBJ2-3; 9 bases match TRBD2. This CDR3 region has 17 residues. Germline CDR1 SGHRS, CDR2 YFSETQ. V was clipped by 1 base and J by 0 bases; unmatched bases: 6. Here the CDR3 DNA reads TGCGCCAGCAGCTTGTGGGCTAGCGGGGAGAGCACAGATACGCAGTATTTT. Protein: CASSLWASGESTDTQYF.

Ten or more counts support this clone. The CDR3 DNA reads as TGTGCCAGTATGAACGGGTGGGACACCGGGGAGCTGTTTTTT. Translating it yields CASMNGWDTGELFF. The V and J genes are TRBV19 and TRBJ2-2; D is uncertain. The germline V gene encodes CDR1 LNHDA and CDR2 SQIVND (reference sequence). The CDR3 totals 14 residues. V gave up 7 bases and J gave up 3 bases, with 12 bases separating them.

The chain uses TRBV7-2 and TRBJ1-1, with D perhaps TRBD1 (5 bases). The CDR3 extends over 14 amino acids. Trimming removed 0 bases at V and 7 bases at J, with 12 bases between. In germline, CDR1 is SGHTA, CDR2 FQGNSA. The CDR3 reads CASSLAGGVGEAFF. As DNA, the CDR3 is TGTGCCAGCAGCTTAGCGGGGGGGGTAGGTGAAGCTTTCTTT.

This clone was seen more than once but under ten times. The chain joins TRBV25-1 to TRBJ2-7; D might be TRBD2 (5 bases). The germline V gene encodes CDR1 MGHDK and CDR2 SYGVNS. The CDR3 loop spans 15 amino acids. V gave up 4 bases and J gave up 2 bases, with 15 bases separating them. CDR3 DNA: TGTGCCAGCAGTGCGACGGGATTGCCTCCCTACGAGCAGTACTTC. Translation: CASSATGLPPYEQYF.

This chain joins TRBV7-3 and TRBJ2-6; no firm D call. Trimming removed 5 bases at V and 2 bases at J, with 10 bases between. The CDR3 runs to 15 residues. Per the germline V gene, CDR1 is SGHTA and CDR2 is FQGTGA. The CDR3 bases are TGTGCCAGCAGCCCTGACACAGCTGGGGCCAACGTCCTGACTTTC. It is translated as CASSPDTAGANVLTF. The whole variable domain, remainder taken from reference TRBV7-3 and TRBJ2-6, is GAGVSQTPSNKVTEKGKYVELRCDPISGHTALYWYRQSLGQGPEFLIYFQGTGAADDSGLPNDRFFAVRPEGSVSTLKIQRTERGDSAVYLCASSPDTAGANVLTFGAGSRLTVL.

V gene TRBV2 combines with J gene TRBJ2-1, with 8 bases identical to TRBD2. The ends lost 8 bases at V and 4 bases at J; junction bases unmatched: 7. The germline CDR1 and CDR2 sequences are SNHLY and FYNNEI. The CDR3 contains 14 residues. The chain's CDR3 is CASCRTSRYNEQFF. The CDR3, as DNA: TGTGCCAGCTGTCGGACTAGCCGGTACAATGAGCAGTTCTTC.

The V and J genes are TRBV7-9 and TRBJ2-7; TRBD1 is a possible D gene (6 bases). The V and J ends lost 7 bases and 0 bases respectively, with 16 bases between them. Germline CDR1 and CDR2: SEHNR and FQNEAQ (reference sequence). This CDR3 is built from 15 residues. The CDR3 loop is CASTRTGRGSYEQYF. CDR3 in DNA: TGTGCCAGCACCCGAACGGGCAGGGGCTCCTACGAGCAGTACTTC.

This clone was seen more than once but under ten times. The V gene is TRBV19, the J gene TRBJ1-1, with 9 bases aligning to TRBD1. V shed 7 bases, J shed 5 bases, and the junction held 14 bases outside the gene matches. Germline V gene sequence: CDR1 LNHDA, CDR2 SQIVND (reference sequence). This CDR3 spans 16 amino acids. CDR3 coding DNA: TGTGCCAGTACTTCTAACCCCGACAGGGGGGGAACTGAAGCTTTCTTT. This sequence encodes CASTSNPDRGGTEAFF.

There are a few counts of this clone. This sample also contains other DNA sequences that code for the same CDR3. V gene TRBV5-4 combines with J gene TRBJ2-5, with 7 bases identical to TRBD1. The CDR3 is made up of 14 amino acids. Germline V gives CDR1 SGHNT, CDR2 YYREEE (reference sequence). Trimming took 4 bases from V and 2 from J; bases not matched to a gene: 5. CDR3 in amino acids: CASSPPGQQETQYF. In DNA, the CDR3 is TGTGCCAGCAGCCCTCCGGGACAGCAAGAGACCCAGTACTTC.

V usage is TRBV5-6 and J usage is TRBJ1-5; D not resolved. The CDR3 totals 14 residues. Trimming took 6 bases from V and 6 from J, leaving 16 bases between them. From germline, CDR1 is SGHDT and CDR2 YYEEEE. CDR3 coding DNA: TGTGCCAGCAACCTCCAGGCGATTAGTCAGCCCCAGCATTTT. Its protein product is CASNLQAISQPQHF.

This chain joins TRBV30 and TRBJ2-7; the D gene is possibly TRBD2 (6 bases). CDR1 GTSNPN and CDR2 SVGIG come from the germline V gene (reference sequence). The CDR3 runs 11 residues. This chain's CDR3 is CALGGVYEQYF. CDR3 coding DNA: TGTGCTTTGGGGGGAGTCTACGAGCAGTACTTC.

This chain links TRBV7-6 with TRBJ2-7, with D maybe TRBD1 (6 bases). Germline CDR1 is SGHVS and CDR2 is FNYEAQ. CDR3 size: 17 residues. The ends were cut back, 5 bases at V and 0 bases at J, with 20 bases in the middle. The CDR3 nucleotides are TGTGCCAGCAGCCCGCGCCTGGGACACAGCTACTCCTACGAGCAGTACTTC. Its translation: CASSPRLGHSYSYEQYF.

V is TRBV5-1 and J is TRBJ2-3; the D gene is possibly TRBD1 (7 bases). The ends were cut back, 2 bases at V and 1 base at J, with 11 bases in the middle. CDR1 is SGHRS and CDR2 is YFSETQ in the germline V gene. The CDR3 contains 15 residues. For the CDR3, the DNA is TGCGCCAGCAGCTTTACAGGGGAGGGCACAGATACGCAGTATTTT. This translates into CASSFTGEGTDTQYF. Full variable domain (remainder filled in from reference TRBV5-1 and TRBJ2-3): KAGVTQTPRYLIKTRGQQVTLSCSPISGHRSVSWYQQTPGQGLQFLFEYFSETQRNKGNFPGRFSGRQFSNSRSEMNVSTLELGDSALYLCASSFTGEGTDTQYFGPGTRLTVL.

This clone was detected a few times. The chain carries TRBV6-5 and TRBJ2-7; D possibly uses TRBD1 or TRBD2 (5 bases each). The CDR3 contains 14 residues. Germline CDR1 reads MNHEY; CDR2 reads SVGAGI. V lost 4 bases to trimming and J lost 4 bases, with 14 bases between them. The CDR3 nucleotides are TGTGCCAGCAGTTCCCCAGGGTCGGGATACGAGCAGTACTTC. Its protein product is CASSSPGSGYEQYF.